This TCR beta chain was sequenced for a study of tumor and adjacent non-tumor tissue in lung cancer listed by TCRdb under 2018. Regarding the research as a whole: Patients with adenocarcinoma (approximately 13), squamous cell carcinoma (2) and small cell lung cancer (1) were included in the cohort. Using bulk TCRbeta repertoires from approximately 15 lung cancer patients, the study set lung tumor tissue side by side with matched distant non-tumor lung tissue. Among the 15 or so patients, ages ranged from roughly 30 to 76 years, roughly ten were men and 5 were women, and disease was TNM stage I to III. For each patient, one tumor sample and one normal lung sample were taken, giving about 31 paired specimens that underwent TCRbeta CDR3 sequencing. Sequencing produced about 130 million productive TCRbeta reads in total, an average of about 4.17 million reads per sample.

Turning to this clonotype: Its antigen is currently not known. Compared with germline, one end of the junction differs, possibly owing to a read error.

What the research found in general, with its limitations: The top 100 clones made up a significantly larger cumulative share of the repertoire in normal lung than in tumor tissue. Significantly higher TCR diversity was found in younger patients, and higher tumor TCR diversity was associated with shorter overall and disease-free survival. Because peripheral blood was not sequenced, the blood TCRbeta repertoires of the lung cancer patients in the study went unexamined. Only roughly 14 patients were included in the cohort, and the need for larger samples and more detailed clinical data was noted by the authors. Significantly higher TCR diversity (inverse Simpson) was observed in tumor tissue than in normal lung tissue (approximately 400 vs 170, P = 0.0075, Mann-Whitney U test). Neither the sequencing platform nor unique molecular identifiers are mentioned in the methods.

In the germline V gene, CDR1 corresponds to MNHEY and CDR2 to SVGAGI. Measured from the cysteine to the phenylalanine, the CDR3 is 14 residues long. The only DNA kept is the CDR3, 42 bases in frame from the first base. RNA was isolated from bulk unsorted tissue, and RNA quality was assessed with a NanoDrop ND-1000 and an Agilent 2100. Donors were newly diagnosed lung cancer patients admitted for thoracic surgery in China between August and November 2014, without prior chemotherapy. Anyone who had undergone radiotherapy or chemotherapy before, or who had another cancer at the same time, was left out of the study. Pieces of surgical tissue measuring 1-2 cm3 were kept in RNAlater solution and held at -80 degrees C until needed. Library preparation was by multiplex PCR. Sequencing relied on an Illumina HiSeq 2500. TCRbeta libraries were built by three rounds of nested PCR using primers (Table S4), following protocols modified from ARM-PCR. PCR products of 200-500 bp were gel-excised and purified with the QIAquick gel extraction kit before sequencing. For the original study's pipeline: Trimmomatic was used to clean the reads, FLASH was used to merge the reads into complete CDR3 sequences, and MiTCR was used to assign the reads to V(D)J germline segments. Clonal diversity was computed as the inverse Simpson's index with VDJtools. In-frame sequences lacking a premature stop codon were counted as productive reads. TCRdb trimmed the raw reads at Q25, called clones with MiXCR and kept productive beta chains. CDR3 protein sequences are deduplicated, and each keeps its most common genes and DNA. These V and J calls originate from TCRdb's pipeline instead of the authors' own analysis. In all, the sample holds over 85,000 distinct CDR3 sequences, and nearly 85% of those were seen once. The ten largest clones add up to approximately 22% of the sample.

Input material: lung tumor tissue. The sequence was collected from a man aged 65 to 79 with non-small cell lung cancer. This receptor chain uses TRBV6-5 and TRBJ1-1, with no confidently assigned D gene. Here the CDR3 is given as CANSYSWVSTEAFF. The DNA sequence is given as TGTGCCAACAGTTACTCCTGGGTAAGCACTGAAGCTTTCTTT.